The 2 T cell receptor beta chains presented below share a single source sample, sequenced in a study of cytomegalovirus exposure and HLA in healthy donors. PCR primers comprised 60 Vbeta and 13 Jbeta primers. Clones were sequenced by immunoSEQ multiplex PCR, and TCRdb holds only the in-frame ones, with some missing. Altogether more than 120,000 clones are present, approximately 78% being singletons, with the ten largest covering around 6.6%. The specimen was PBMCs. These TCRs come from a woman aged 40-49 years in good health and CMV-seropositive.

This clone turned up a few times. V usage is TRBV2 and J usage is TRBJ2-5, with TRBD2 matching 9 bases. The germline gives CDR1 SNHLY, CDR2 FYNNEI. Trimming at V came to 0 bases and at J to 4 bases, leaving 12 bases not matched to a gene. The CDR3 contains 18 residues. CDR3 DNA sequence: TGTGCCAGCAGTGAAGCGCTTCGGGAGCGGGAGGAGGGAGAGACCCAGTACTTC. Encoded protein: CASSEALREREEGETQYF.

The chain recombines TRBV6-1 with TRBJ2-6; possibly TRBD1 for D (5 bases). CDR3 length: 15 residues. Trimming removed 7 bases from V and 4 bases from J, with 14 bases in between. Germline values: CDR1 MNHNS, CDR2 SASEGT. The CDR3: CASMPRVSGANVLTF. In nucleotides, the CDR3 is TGTGCCAGCATGCCCAGGGTGTCCGGGGCCAACGTCCTGACTTTC.